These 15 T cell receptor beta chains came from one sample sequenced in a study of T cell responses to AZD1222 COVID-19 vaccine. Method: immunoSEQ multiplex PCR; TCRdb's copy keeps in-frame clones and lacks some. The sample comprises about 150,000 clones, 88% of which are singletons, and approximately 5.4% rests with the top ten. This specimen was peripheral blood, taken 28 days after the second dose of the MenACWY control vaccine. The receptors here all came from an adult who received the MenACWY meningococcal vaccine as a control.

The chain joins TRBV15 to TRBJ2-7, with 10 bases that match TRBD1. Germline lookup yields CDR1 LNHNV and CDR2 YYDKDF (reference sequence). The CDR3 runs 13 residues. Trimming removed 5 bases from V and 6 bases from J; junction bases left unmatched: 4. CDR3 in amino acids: CATSGGQGLEQYF. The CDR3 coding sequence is TGTGCCACCAGCGGGGGACAGGGGCTCGAGCAGTACTTC. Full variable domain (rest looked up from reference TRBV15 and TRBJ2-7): DAMVIQNPRYQVTQFGKPVTLSCSQTLNHNVMYWYQQKSSQAPKLLFHYYDKDFNNEADTPDNFQSRRPNTSFCFLDIRSPGLGDTAMYLCATSGGQGLEQYFGPGTRLTVT.

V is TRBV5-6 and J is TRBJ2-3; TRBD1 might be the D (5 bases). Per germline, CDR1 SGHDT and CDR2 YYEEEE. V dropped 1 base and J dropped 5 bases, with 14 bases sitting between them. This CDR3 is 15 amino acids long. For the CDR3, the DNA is TGTGCCAGCAGCTTGAGGCGGCCCCAGGGAGATACGCAGTATTTT. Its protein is CASSLRRPQGDTQYF.

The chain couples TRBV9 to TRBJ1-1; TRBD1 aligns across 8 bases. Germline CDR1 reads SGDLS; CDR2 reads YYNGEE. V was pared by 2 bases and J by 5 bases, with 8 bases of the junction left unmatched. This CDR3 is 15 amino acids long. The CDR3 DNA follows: TGTGCCAGCAGCGTCGGACAGGGTGTGACGACTGAAGCTTTCTTT. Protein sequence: CASSVGQGVTTEAFF.

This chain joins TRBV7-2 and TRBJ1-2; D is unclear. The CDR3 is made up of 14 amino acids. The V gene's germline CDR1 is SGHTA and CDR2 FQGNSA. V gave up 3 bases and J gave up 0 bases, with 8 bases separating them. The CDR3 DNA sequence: TGTGCCAGCAGCTTTACGGATCCTAACTATGGCTACACCTTC. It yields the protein CASSFTDPNYGYTF.

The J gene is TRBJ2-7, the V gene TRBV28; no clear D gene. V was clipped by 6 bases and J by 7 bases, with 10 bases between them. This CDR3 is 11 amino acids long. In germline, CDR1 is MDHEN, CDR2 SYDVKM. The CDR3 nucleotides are TGTGCCAGCAGCACGAACTGGGAGCAGTACTTC. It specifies CASSTNWEQYF.

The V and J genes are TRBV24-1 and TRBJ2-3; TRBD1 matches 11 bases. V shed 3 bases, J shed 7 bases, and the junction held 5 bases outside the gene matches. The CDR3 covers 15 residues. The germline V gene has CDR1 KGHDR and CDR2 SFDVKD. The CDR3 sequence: CATSDLGTGGNTQYF. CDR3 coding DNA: TGTGCCACCAGTGATCTCGGGACAGGGGGTAATACGCAGTATTTT.

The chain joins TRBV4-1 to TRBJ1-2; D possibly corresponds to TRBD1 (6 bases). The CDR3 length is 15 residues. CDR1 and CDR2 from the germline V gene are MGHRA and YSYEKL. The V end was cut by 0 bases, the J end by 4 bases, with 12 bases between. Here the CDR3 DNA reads TGCGCCAGCAGCCAAGAATGGGAAGGGGGCTATGGCTACACCTTC. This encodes CASSQEWEGGYGYTF.

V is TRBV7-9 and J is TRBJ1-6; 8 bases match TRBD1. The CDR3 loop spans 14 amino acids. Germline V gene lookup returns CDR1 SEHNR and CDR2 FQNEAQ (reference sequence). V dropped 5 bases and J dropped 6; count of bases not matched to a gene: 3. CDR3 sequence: CASSVDRGNSPLHF. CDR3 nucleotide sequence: TGTGCCAGCAGCGTTGACAGGGGTAATTCACCCCTCCACTTT.

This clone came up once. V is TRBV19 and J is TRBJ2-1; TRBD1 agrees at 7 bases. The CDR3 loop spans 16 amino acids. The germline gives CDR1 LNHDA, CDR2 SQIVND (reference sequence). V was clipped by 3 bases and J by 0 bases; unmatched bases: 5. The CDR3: CASSISQGSSYNEQFF. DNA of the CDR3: TGTGCCAGTAGTATCTCACAGGGGAGCTCCTACAATGAGCAGTTCTTC.

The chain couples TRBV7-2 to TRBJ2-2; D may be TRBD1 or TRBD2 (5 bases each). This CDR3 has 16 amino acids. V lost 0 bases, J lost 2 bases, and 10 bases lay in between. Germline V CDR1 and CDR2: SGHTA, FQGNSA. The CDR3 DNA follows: TGTGCCAGCAGCTTAGCGCTGGGGGTAAACACCGGGGAGCTGTTTTTT. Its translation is CASSLALGVNTGELFF.

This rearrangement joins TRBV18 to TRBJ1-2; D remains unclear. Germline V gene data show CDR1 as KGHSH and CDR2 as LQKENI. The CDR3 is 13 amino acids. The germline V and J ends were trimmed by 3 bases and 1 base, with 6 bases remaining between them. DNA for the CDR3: TGTGCCAGCTCACCCCCTGTTAACTATGGCTACACCTTC. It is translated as CASSPPVNYGYTF.

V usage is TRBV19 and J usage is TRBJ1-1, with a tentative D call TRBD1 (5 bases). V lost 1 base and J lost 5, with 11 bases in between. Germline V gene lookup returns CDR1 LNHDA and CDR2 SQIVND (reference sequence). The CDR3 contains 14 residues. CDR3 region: CASSIAKGRTEAFF. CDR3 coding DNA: TGTGCCAGTAGTATAGCAAAGGGGAGAACTGAAGCTTTCTTT.

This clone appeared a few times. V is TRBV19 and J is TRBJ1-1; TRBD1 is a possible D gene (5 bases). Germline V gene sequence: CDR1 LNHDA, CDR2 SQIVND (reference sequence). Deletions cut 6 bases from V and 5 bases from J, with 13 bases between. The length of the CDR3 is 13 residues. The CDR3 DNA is TGTGCCAGTAGCACCGGGGGATTGACTGAAGCTTTCTTT. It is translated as CASSTGGLTEAFF.

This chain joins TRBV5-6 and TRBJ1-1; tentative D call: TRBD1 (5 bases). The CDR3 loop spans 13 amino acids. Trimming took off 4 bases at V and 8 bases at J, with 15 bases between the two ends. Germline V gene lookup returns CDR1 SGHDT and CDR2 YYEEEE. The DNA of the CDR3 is TGTGCCAGCAGCCGAGTACGGGACCGCGAAGCTTTCTTT. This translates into CASSRVRDREAFF.

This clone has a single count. This chain's CDR3 is CASSPIGPPTLDTEAFF. CDR3 nucleotides: TGTGCCAGCAGCCCTATAGGGCCTCCGACCCTAGACACTGAAGCTTTCTTT. The chain carries TRBV7-9 and TRBJ1-1, with D unclear. In germline, CDR1 is SEHNR, CDR2 FQNEAQ (reference sequence). Trimming cost V 5 bases and J 3 bases, with 22 bases left between them. This CDR3 is 17 amino acids long.